A single sample is the source of the 17 T cell receptor beta chains below, sequenced in a study of CD8+CD57+ T cells in acquired aplastic anemia. Both TCR beta VDJ combination and CDR3 sequence profiling were carried out. Genomic DNA was the template for this profiling. TCRdb re-called the reads with MiXCR, one entry per CDR3 protein. The sample lists under 200,000 distinct CDR3 sequences; roughly 40% were seen once. The source material was sorted CD4+, CD8+, or CD8+CD57+ T cells (not recorded which) from PBMCs. The source is a human donor in good health.

The rearrangement links TRBV5-1 to TRBJ2-2; the match to TRBD2 covers 8 bases. Trimming at V came to 4 bases and at J to 4 bases, leaving 6 bases not matched to a gene. The CDR3 is 15 amino acids. Germline assignment: CDR1 SGHRS and CDR2 YFSETQ. CDR3 sequence reads: CASSLSSGPTGELFF. The CDR3 nucleotides read TGCGCCAGCAGCCTGTCTAGCGGGCCCACCGGGGAGCTGTTTTTT.

At least ten counts were recorded for this clonotype. V and J are TRBV2 and TRBJ1-3; D gene ambiguous. This CDR3 has 12 amino acids. Deletions cut 2 bases from V and 9 bases from J, with 8 bases between. Germline V gene sequence: CDR1 SNHLY, CDR2 FYNNEI. The CDR3 reads CASSEQTITIYF. CDR3 DNA sequence: TGTGCCAGCAGTGAACAAACAATCACCATATATTTT.

This clonotype showed up many times. The genes are TRBV7-2 and TRBJ2-5; 11 bases align to TRBD2. Looked up from germline, CDR1 is SGHTA and CDR2 is FQGNSA. This CDR3 is built from 15 residues. With V trimmed by 1 base and J by 5 bases, 3 bases remained unmatched. As DNA, the CDR3 is TGTGCCAGCAGCTTAGTAGCGGGGGGGCTTGAGACCCAGTACTTC. This encodes CASSLVAGGLETQYF.

This clonotype has ten or more counts. The CDR3 loop is CASSLTGRGYTF. The CDR3 bases are TGCGCCAGCAGCCTGACAGGGCGGGGCTACACCTTC. The chain links TRBV4-1 to TRBJ1-2; 7 nucleotides agree with TRBD1. CDR1 MGHRA and CDR2 YSYEKL come from the germline V gene. With 4 bases clipped from V and 8 bases from J, the junction kept 4 bases outside the gene matches. This CDR3 spans 12 amino acids.

This chain links TRBV19 with TRBJ1-5; D uncertain. Germline values: CDR1 LNHDA, CDR2 SQIVND (reference sequence). V lost 4 bases and J lost 5, with 15 bases in between. The CDR3 has 15 residues. This CDR3 is CASSSRRGPYQPQHF. The DNA for the CDR3 is TGTGCCAGTAGTAGTCGGAGAGGCCCTTATCAGCCCCAGCATTTT.

This clonotype was counted at least ten times. This chain joins TRBV20-1 and TRBJ1-4, with TRBD1 identical over 7 bases. CDR3 size: 11 residues. J was trimmed by 7 bases and V by 5 bases; bases with no gene match: 1. CDR1 is DFQATT and CDR2 is SNEGSKA in the germline V gene (reference sequence). The CDR3 sequence: CSAWTGEKLFF. CDR3 sequence (DNA): TGCAGTGCTTGGACAGGTGAAAAACTGTTTTTT.

The chain joins TRBV7-9 to TRBJ1-5; D ambiguous. Germline V gene lookup returns CDR1 SEHNR and CDR2 FQNEAQ (reference sequence). The CDR3 sequence is 12 residues long. Trimming removed 5 bases at V and 6 bases at J, with 8 bases between. CDR3 nucleotide sequence: TGTGCCAGCAGCCCAGACACTCAGCCCCAGCATTTT. It specifies CASSPDTQPQHF.

As DNA, the CDR3 is TGTGCCATCAGGGGGTCTGGGGCCAACGTCCTGACTTTC. It encodes CAIRGSGANVLTF. The chain is built from TRBV10-3 and TRBJ2-6; D unresolved. The V end was cut by 6 bases, the J end by 1 base, with 4 bases between. CDR3 length: 13 residues. The germline CDR1 and CDR2 sequences are ENHRY and SYGVKD.

This sequence joins TRBV28 and TRBJ1-6, with 10 bases fitting TRBD1. V lost 3 bases and J lost 5; bases outside the gene matches: 7. Germline values: CDR1 MDHEN, CDR2 SYDVKM. The CDR3 is 17 amino acids. This CDR3 reads CASSFRGQGINNSPLHF. Here the CDR3 DNA reads TGTGCCAGCAGTTTTCGGGGACAGGGGATCAATAATTCACCCCTCCACTTT.

The CDR3 bases are TGCAGCGTTGGGCTAGCGGGGGGGTCGTACAATGAGCAGTTCTTC. Protein: CSVGLAGGSYNEQFF. The V gene is TRBV29-1, the J gene TRBJ2-1, with 12 bases aligning to TRBD2. J lost 4 bases, V lost 4 bases, and 5 bases had no gene match. The CDR3 covers 15 residues. Germline CDR1 SQVTM, CDR2 ANQGSEA.

The rearrangement links TRBV20-1 to TRBJ2-7; tentatively, D is TRBD2 (6 bases). The V end was cut by 2 bases, the J end by 0 bases, with 11 bases between. Germline lookup yields CDR1 DFQATT and CDR2 SNEGSKA (reference sequence). This CDR3 has 14 residues. For the CDR3, the DNA is TGCAGTGCTAGACGGAGGGACTCCTCCTACGAGCAGTACTTC. Translated: CSARRRDSSYEQYF.

This rearrangement joins TRBV11-2 to TRBJ2-3; possibly TRBD2 for D (5 bases). This CDR3 contains 14 residues. Trimming shortened V by 5 bases and J by 6 bases, and 15 bases separated the two germline ends. Germline V gene lookup returns CDR1 SGHAT and CDR2 FQNNGV. The CDR3, as DNA: TGTGCCAGCAGCCCGCTTAGCGTGGGGGATACGCAGTATTTT. This encodes CASSPLSVGDTQYF.

The table lists this clonotype with many counts. This chain uses TRBV29-1 with TRBJ2-3, with D perhaps TRBD2 (6 bases). This CDR3 comprises 15 residues. The germline V gene has CDR1 SQVTM and CDR2 ANQGSEA. The germline V and J ends were trimmed by 3 bases and 2 bases, with 15 bases remaining between them. The CDR3 DNA sequence: TGCAGCGTTGAGGCTGGTAGCGGAATCACAGATACGCAGTATTTT. Translation gives CSVEAGSGITDTQYF.

This clonotype has ten or more counts. The chain recombines TRBV6-6 with TRBJ2-7; no definite D call. Germline CDR1 and CDR2: MNHNY and SVGAGI (reference sequence). Trimming left V 5 bases short and J 3 bases short, with 11 bases between. The CDR3 loop spans 13 amino acids. The CDR3 spells CASSPLQNYEQYF. CDR3 sequence (DNA): TGTGCCAGCAGTCCCCTCCAGAACTACGAGCAGTACTTC.

In this sample, this clonotype turned up many times. The chain joins TRBV7-3 to TRBJ1-2, with D perhaps matching TRBD1 (5 bases). The CDR3 spans 13 residues. Trimming cost V 5 bases and J 2 bases, with 9 bases left between them. Germline lookup yields CDR1 SGHTA and CDR2 FQGTGA. CDR3 bases: TGTGCCAGCAGCGGCGGGACGAACTATGGCTACACCTTC. This encodes CASSGGTNYGYTF.

This chain connects TRBV25-1 to TRBJ2-1, with 7 nucleotides matching TRBD1. Germline assignment: CDR1 MGHDK and CDR2 SYGVNS. The CDR3 is 16 residues long. The V and J ends lost 4 bases and 4 bases, in that order; junction bases with no gene match: 10. CDR3 protein: CASSAPGQTLYNEQFF. The DNA for the CDR3 is TGTGCCAGCAGTGCACCGGGACAGACGTTGTACAATGAGCAGTTCTTC.

V gene TRBV2 combines with J gene TRBJ1-6; 9 bases are a match to TRBD1. There are 15 residues in the CDR3. V lost 3 bases, J lost 9 bases, and 6 bases stayed unmatched. Germline V gene lookup returns CDR1 SNHLY and CDR2 FYNNEI. The CDR3 protein is CASSDTTGGGSPLHF. CDR3 bases: TGTGCCAGCAGTGACACAACAGGGGGCGGTTCACCCCTCCACTTT.